One sample yielded the 18 T cell receptor beta chains listed below, sequenced in a study of T-cell reconstitution after alpha-beta-depleted transplantation in children. The TCRbeta library was prepared with unique molecular identifiers. TCRdb independently ran MiXCR on the PCR reads; one entry per CDR3 protein. The data contain about 90,000 distinct CDR3 sequences, roughly 8.4% of them singletons. This specimen consisted of PBMCs from the stem cell graft donor, obtained from the stem cell graft. Every receptor here comes from a human donor who donated a stem cell graft to a child with congenital amegakaryocytic thrombocytopenia.

This clonotype was seen at least ten times. V is TRBV19 and J is TRBJ1-1; D call uncertain. This CDR3 spans 15 amino acids. The V gene lost 8 bases and the J gene lost 0 bases, with 16 bases spanning the gap. CDR1 and CDR2 from the germline V gene are LNHDA and SQIVND (reference sequence). This CDR3 reads CASATLFGMNTEAFF. The CDR3 region has the DNA TGTGCCAGTGCCACCTTGTTCGGTATGAACACTGAAGCTTTCTTT. The full variable domain, completed using reference TRBV19 and TRBJ1-1, is DGGITQSPKYLFRKEGQNVTLSCEQNLNHDAMYWYRQDPGQGLRLIYYSQIVNDFQKGDIAEGYSVSREKKESFPLTVTSAQKNPTAFYLCASATLFGMNTEAFFGQGTRLTVV.

This clonotype was counted many times. J is TRBJ2-3 and V is TRBV20-1, with TRBD1 matching over 9 bases. Germline-derived CDR1 and CDR2 are DFQATT and SNEGSKA (reference sequence). The length of the CDR3 is 16 residues. Losses at the gene ends were 8 bases for V and 2 bases for J; bases not matched to a gene: 14. This CDR3 is CSPQAGTGYVTDTQYF. The CDR3 nucleotides read TGCAGTCCCCAGGCCGGGACAGGGTATGTCACAGATACGCAGTATTTT.

This clonotype was seen many times. The rearrangement joins TRBV2 to TRBJ1-2; unclear D gene. Germline loops: CDR1 SNHLY, CDR2 FYNNEI. This CDR3 is built from 13 residues. Trimming took 6 bases from V and 4 from J, leaving 12 bases between them. The CDR3 nucleotides are TGTGCCAGCAGGGCAGACGGAATCTATGGCTACACCTTC. Translation gives CASRADGIYGYTF. Using reference TRBV2 and TRBJ1-2 for the parts outside the CDR3, the full variable domain is EPEVTQTPSHQVTQMGQEVILRCVPISNHLYFYWYRQILGQKVEFLVSFYNNEISEKSEIFDDQFSVERPDGSNFTLKIRSTKLEDSAMYFCASRADGIYGYTFGSGTRLTVV.

This clonotype was counted only a few times. V usage is TRBV11-1 and J usage is TRBJ2-5, with TRBD2 matching 11 bases. The CDR3 length is 18 residues. Germline CDR1 and CDR2: SGHAT and FQDESV (reference sequence). Germline trimming cut 4 bases from V and 6 bases from J; bases unmatched to any gene: 16. CDR3 nucleotide sequence: TGTGCCAGCAGCTACCAACGACCGGGACTAGCGGACCCCAAGACCCAGTACTTC. Protein sequence: CASSYQRPGLADPKTQYF.

Ten or more counts support this clonotype. The chain joins TRBV5-6 to TRBJ2-7; 11 bases align to TRBD1. V was clipped by 4 bases and J by 7 bases; unmatched bases: 13. Germline CDR1 SGHDT, CDR2 YYEEEE. This CDR3 is built from 16 residues. The DNA for the CDR3 is TGTGCCAGCAGCCCTGAATTAGGACAGGGGGCGGCGGAGCAGTACTTC. Translated: CASSPELGQGAAEQYF.

This clonotype was recorded at least ten times. J is TRBJ1-6 and V is TRBV12-3 or TRBV12-4; D is possibly TRBD1 (5 bases). V dropped 3 bases and J dropped 13 bases, with 16 bases sitting between them. CDR3 size: 14 residues. DNA for the CDR3: TGTGCCAGCAGTTTTTGGTCAGGGTTCTCTCCCCTCCACTTT. It translates to CASSFWSGFSPLHF.

In its sample, this clonotype was seen many times. V usage is TRBV11-2 and J usage is TRBJ2-7; 8 positions agree with TRBD2. V lost 3 bases to trimming and J lost 3 bases; unmatched junction nucleotides: 7. Germline lookup yields CDR1 SGHAT and CDR2 FQNNGV. The CDR3 is 15 residues long. CDR3 sequence: CASSFLVSGNYEQYF. CDR3 DNA sequence: TGTGCCAGCAGCTTTTTGGTTAGCGGGAACTACGAGCAGTACTTC.

This clonotype has ten or more counts. CDR3 bases: TGTGCCACCAGCAGAGGCGACCTGGAGACCCAGTACTTC. Translated: CATSRGDLETQYF. V and J are TRBV15 and TRBJ2-5; D is ambiguous. Deletions cut 1 base from V and 5 bases from J, with 8 bases between. The CDR3 is 13 residues long. The V gene's germline CDR1 is LNHNV and CDR2 YYDKDF (reference sequence).

The chain recombines TRBV5-1 with TRBJ1-2; TRBD1 matches 9 bases. CDR3 length: 18 residues. The germline V gene encodes CDR1 SGHRS and CDR2 YFSETQ. V was clipped by 3 bases and J by 7 bases; unmatched bases: 19. CDR3 sequence (DNA): TGCGCCAGCAGCTCGAGGGTGGGACAGGGTGATAGTCGGAGTGGCTACACCTTC. Translated: CASSSRVGQGDSRSGYTF.

The table lists this clonotype with many counts. The chain uses TRBV12-3 or TRBV12-4 and TRBJ1-1, with a tentative D call TRBD1 (5 bases). The CDR3 has 14 residues. With 3 bases removed from V and 0 bases from J, the gap between germline ends came to 8 bases. CDR3 residues: CASSFDSLNTEAFF. The CDR3 DNA reads as TGTGCCAGCAGTTTTGACAGCTTGAACACTGAAGCTTTCTTT.

Turning to this clonotype: With a much larger clone just one base away, this may be a read error. The chain combines TRBV2 with TRBJ2-3, with 7 bases lining up with TRBD1. The V segment lost 4 bases and the J segment 8 bases; nucleotides outside the gene matches: 3. The CDR3 totals 12 residues. From germline, CDR1 is SNHLY and CDR2 FYNNEI. The CDR3 sequence: CASSGDSGTQYF. Here the CDR3 DNA reads TGTGCCAGCAGTGGGGACAGCGGTACGCAGTATTTT.

The sample holds many counts of this clonotype. The V and J genes are TRBV5-6 and TRBJ1-6; 9 nucleotides align to TRBD1. Germline lookup yields CDR1 SGHDT and CDR2 YYEEEE. The CDR3 runs to 16 residues. V shed 4 bases and J 7 bases; nucleotides not matched to a gene: 9. CDR3 nucleotide sequence: TGTGCCAGCAGCCCCGGGACAGGGTTTACCAATTCACCCCTCCACTTT. It is translated as CASSPGTGFTNSPLHF.

The gene calls are TRBV4-2 and TRBJ2-3, with TRBD2 as a possible D gene (6 bases). This CDR3 contains 16 residues. The ends were cut back, 1 base at V and 0 bases at J, with 11 bases in the middle. The germline V gene encodes CDR1 LGHNA and CDR2 YNFKEQ. The CDR3 sequence is CASSQGGTYSTDTQYF. Here the CDR3 DNA reads TGTGCCAGCAGCCAAGGCGGGACTTATAGCACAGATACGCAGTATTTT.

There are a few counts of this clonotype. The chain employs TRBV30 and TRBJ1-2; a possible D gene is TRBD1 (5 bases). Trimming stripped 3 bases from V and 8 bases from J, with 16 bases between. This CDR3 region has 13 residues. CDR1 GTSNPN and CDR2 SVGIG come from the germline V gene (reference sequence). The CDR3 nucleotides are TGTGCCTGGAGCGCGGACACTGCGAGGGGCTACACCTTC. Translated, it gives CAWSADTARGYTF.

This clonotype was seen at least ten times. The rearrangement uses TRBV10-3 and TRBJ2-7, with 13 bases aligning to TRBD2. V lost 6 bases, J lost 2 bases, and 7 bases stayed unmatched. The CDR3 extends over 16 amino acids. Looked up from germline, CDR1 is ENHRY and CDR2 is SYGVKD. The CDR3 region has the DNA TGTGCCATCAGGGAGGGACTAGCGGGGACGGCCTACGAGCAGTACTTC. This gives the protein CAIREGLAGTAYEQYF.

This clonotype was observed many times. This chain links TRBV4-3 with TRBJ1-2; a weak D match, TRBD1 (6 bases). CDR1 and CDR2 from the germline V gene are LGHNA and YSLEER. This CDR3 is built from 15 residues. V gave up 0 bases and J gave up 3 bases, with 11 bases separating them. The DNA of the CDR3 is TGCGCCAGCAGCCAAGATCAAACAGGGCACTATGGCTACACCTTC. Amino acids: CASSQDQTGHYGYTF.

This clonotype was found many times. The V call is TRBV6-4, the J call TRBJ1-1; D is perhaps TRBD1 (6 bases). This CDR3 contains 19 residues. CDR1 and CDR2 (germline): MRHNA, SNTAGT. V gave up 6 bases and J gave up 5 bases, with 31 bases separating them. The CDR3 loop reads CASRDPKTPGHRLGTEAFF. For the CDR3, the DNA is TGTGCCAGCAGGGACCCGAAGACTCCGGGACACCGGTTAGGGACTGAAGCTTTCTTT.

This clonotype has ten or more counts. The genes are TRBV5-1 and TRBJ1-2; perhaps TRBD1 as D (6 bases). V gave up 4 bases and J gave up 6 bases, with 13 bases separating them. CDR1 is SGHRS and CDR2 is YFSETQ in the germline V gene. This CDR3 contains 13 residues. The CDR3 region is CASSQGPGDGYTF. The CDR3 DNA sequence: TGCGCCAGCAGCCAGGGGCCGGGAGATGGCTACACCTTC.